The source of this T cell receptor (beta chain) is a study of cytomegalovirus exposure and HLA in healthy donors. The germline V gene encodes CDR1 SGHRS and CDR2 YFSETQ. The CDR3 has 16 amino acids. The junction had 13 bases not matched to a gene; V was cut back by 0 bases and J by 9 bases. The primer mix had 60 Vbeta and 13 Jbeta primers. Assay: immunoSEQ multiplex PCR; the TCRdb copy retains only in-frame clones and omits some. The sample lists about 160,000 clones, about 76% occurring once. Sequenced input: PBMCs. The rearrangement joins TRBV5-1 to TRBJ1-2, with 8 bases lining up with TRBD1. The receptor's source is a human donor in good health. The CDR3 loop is CASSLGSDRGLFSYTF. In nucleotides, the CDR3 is TGCGCCAGCAGCTTGGGGTCCGACAGGGGCCTGTTTAGCTACACCTTC.